This entry lists 28 T cell receptor beta chains sequenced from one sample in a study of cytomegalovirus exposure and HLA in healthy donors. In the PCR, 60 Vbeta and 13 Jbeta primers were used. Measured with immunoSEQ multiplex PCR; TCRdb has only the in-frame clones, and not every one. The repertoire holds some 150,000 clones, with 80% as singletons. The sequencing input was PBMCs. The receptor source for this set is a man younger than 45 in good health and CMV-seronegative.

CDR3 amino acids: CASSHSGRAVQQYF. CDR3 bases: TGTGCCAGCAGTCATAGCGGGAGGGCCGTTCAGCAGTACTTC. The V call is TRBV11-2, the J call TRBJ2-7, with 11 bases fitting TRBD2. Germline trimming cut 6 bases from V and 8 bases from J; bases unmatched to any gene: 9. This CDR3 spans 14 amino acids. Germline CDR1 reads SGHAT; CDR2 reads FQNNGV.

The V and J genes are TRBV7-9 and TRBJ1-1, with D possibly matching TRBD1 (6 bases). Trimming cost V 5 bases and J 1 base, with 23 bases left between them. Germline V CDR1 and CDR2: SEHNR, FQNEAQ (reference sequence). This CDR3 is built from 18 residues. The CDR3 DNA is TGTGCCAGCAGCCCACGACTGGCACAGGGAATATCGAACACTGAAGCTTTCTTT. The encoded protein is CASSPRLAQGISNTEAFF.

This clone was recorded a few times. The V gene is TRBV19, the J gene TRBJ1-4, with 7 bases aligning to TRBD1. Unmatched junction bases numbered 16, after V lost 7 bases and J lost 8 bases. This CDR3 has 16 residues. Germline V gene lookup returns CDR1 LNHDA and CDR2 SQIVND (reference sequence). The CDR3 bases are TGTGCCAGTAACGGGACAGACACTCCCATTTTCGAAAAACTGTTTTTT. Translating it yields CASNGTDTPIFEKLFF.

The chain has TRBV4-1 and TRBJ1-2, with 8 bases that match TRBD1. The CDR3 has 16 amino acids. The trim removed 1 base at V and 3 bases at J, leaving 7 bases unmatched. Germline V gene sequence: CDR1 MGHRA, CDR2 YSYEKL. Here the CDR3 reads CASSQVATGEHYGYTF. The DNA for the CDR3 is TGCGCCAGCAGCCAAGTGGCGACAGGGGAACACTATGGCTACACCTTC.

Notes on this clone: The same CDR3 arises from other DNA sequences in this sample as well. The rearrangement uses TRBV6-5 and TRBJ1-1, with D maybe TRBD1 (5 bases). CDR1 is MNHEY and CDR2 is SVGAGI in the germline V gene. The V end lost 5 bases, the J end lost 0 bases, and 7 bases lay between the germline ends. The CDR3 has 13 residues. The CDR3 here is CASSTGMNTEAFF. In nucleotides, the CDR3 is TGTGCCAGCAGTACAGGAATGAACACTGAAGCTTTCTTT.

As for this clone: One end of the junction does not line up with germline, which may come from a read error. This sequence joins TRBV30 and TRBJ1-2, with D tentatively TRBD1 (6 bases). The germline V gene has CDR1 GTSNPN and CDR2 SVGIG (reference sequence). CDR3 length equals 12 residues. The CDR3 DNA follows: TGTGCCTGGACCCGGGACTCGGGGGGCTACCCCTTC. Translating it yields CAWTRDSGGYPF. The variable domain in full, completed from reference TRBV30 and TRBJ1-2, reads SQTIHQWPATLVQPVGSPLSLECTVEGTSNPNLYWYRQAAGRGLQLLFYSVGIGQISSEVPQNLSASRPQDRQFILSSKKLLLSDSGFYLCAWTRDSGGYPFGSGTRLTVV.

The chain has TRBV18 and TRBJ2-5; 7 bases line up with TRBD2. The length of the CDR3 is 16 residues. The V segment lost 1 base and the J segment 1 base; nucleotides outside the gene matches: 6. Per the germline V gene, CDR1 is KGHSH and CDR2 is LQKENI. The CDR3 loop reads CASSPRIAGRQETQYF. CDR3 nucleotides: TGTGCCAGCTCACCACGGATAGCGGGCCGCCAAGAGACCCAGTACTTC.

CDR3 in DNA: TGTGCCAGCAGCTTGGTTCCGGGACAGGGGTACTACGAGCAGTACTTC. It translates to CASSLVPGQGYYEQYF. The chain carries TRBV5-5 and TRBJ2-7; TRBD1 aligns across 10 bases. V lost 0 bases, J lost 3 bases, and 6 bases stayed unmatched. Germline CDR1 SGHKS, CDR2 YYEKEE (reference sequence). The length of the CDR3 is 16 residues.

The sample holds one count of this clone. The CDR3 sequence: CASSQWNRADLNEKLFF. CDR3 bases: TGCGCCAGCAGCCAATGGAACAGAGCAGACCTTAATGAAAAACTGTTTTTT. V gene TRBV4-1 combines with J gene TRBJ1-4, with D unresolved. CDR3 length: 17 amino acids. Trimming took off 2 bases at V and 4 bases at J, with 17 bases between the two ends. Germline-derived CDR1 and CDR2 are MGHRA and YSYEKL.

The chain is built from TRBV6-1 and TRBJ2-1; 8 nucleotides line up with TRBD1. Germline trimming cut 3 bases from V and 2 bases from J; bases unmatched to any gene: 3. The CDR3 consists of 15 residues. From germline, CDR1 is MNHNS and CDR2 SASEGT. CDR3: CASSEGTGPYNEQFF. CDR3 coding DNA: TGTGCCAGCAGTGAGGGGACAGGACCCTACAATGAGCAGTTCTTC.

This rearrangement joins TRBV28 to TRBJ2-1, with a possible D match to TRBD1 (6 bases). The CDR3 is 14 residues long. CDR1 is MDHEN, CDR2 SYDVKM, per germline. The V end was cut by 3 bases, the J end by 12 bases, with 18 bases between. Written as DNA, the CDR3 is TGTGCCAGCAGTTTCTCGGACAGACCCGGCTGGCAGTTCTTC. It is translated as CASSFSDRPGWQFF.

CDR3 amino acids: CAWSVPGRGTDTQYF. The CDR3 DNA sequence: TGTGCCTGGAGTGTACCCGGGAGGGGGACAGATACGCAGTATTTT. The chain carries TRBV30 and TRBJ2-3; 8 nucleotides line up with TRBD2. Germline V gives CDR1 GTSNPN, CDR2 SVGIG (reference sequence). The CDR3 length is 15 residues. J gave up 3 bases and V 0 bases, and 5 bases lay outside the gene matches.

This clone was picked up a small number of times. The chain is built from TRBV2 and TRBJ2-1; TRBD1 agrees at 7 bases. Germline values: CDR1 SNHLY, CDR2 FYNNEI. The V gene end was trimmed by 1 base and the J gene end by 9 bases; junction bases not matched to a gene: 6. The length of the CDR3 is 14 residues. CDR3 in DNA: TGTGCCAGCAGTGAAGGTGGGGCAGGGGGTGAGCAGTTCTTC. It translates to CASSEGGAGGEQFF.

The V call is TRBV28, the J call TRBJ2-5; D is unresolved. The CDR3 has 14 residues. Per germline, CDR1 MDHEN and CDR2 SYDVKM. V lost 2 bases, J lost 1 base, and 8 bases lay in between. CDR3 sequence: CASSLQRPQETQYF. CDR3 coding DNA: TGTGCCAGCAGTTTACAGCGACCCCAAGAGACCCAGTACTTC.

The chain employs TRBV28 and TRBJ2-7; a possible D gene is TRBD1 (6 bases). The CDR3 sequence is 12 residues long. Looked up from germline, CDR1 is MDHEN and CDR2 is SYDVKM. V was clipped by 6 bases and J by 5 bases, with 11 bases between them. The CDR3 DNA reads as TGTGCCAGCAGATCTACAGGGAACGAGCAGTACTTC. It yields the protein CASRSTGNEQYF. The whole variable domain, remainder taken from reference TRBV28 and TRBJ2-7, is DVKVTQSSRYLVKRTGEKVFLECVQDMDHENMFWYRQDPGLGLRLIYFSYDVKMKEKGDIPEGYSVSREKKERFSLILESASTNQTSMYLCASRSTGNEQYFGPGTRLTVT.

The gene calls are TRBV6-1 and TRBJ1-1; D is undetermined. From germline, CDR1 is MNHNS and CDR2 SASEGT. The CDR3 totals 12 residues. Trimming shortened V by 3 bases and J by 6 bases, and 8 bases separated the two germline ends. CDR3 in amino acids: CASSEGGAEAFF. The CDR3 DNA reads as TGTGCCAGCAGTGAGGGAGGCGCTGAAGCTTTCTTT.

V is TRBV5-1 and J is TRBJ2-3; 10 bases match TRBD2. CDR1 and CDR2 (germline): SGHRS, YFSETQ. This CDR3 contains 17 residues. Unmatched junction bases numbered 7, after V lost 3 bases and J lost 0 bases. Written as DNA, the CDR3 is TGCGCCAGCAGCTCTAGCGGGGGACGCCCTAGCACAGATACGCAGTATTTT. This codes for CASSSSGGRPSTDTQYF.

The CDR3 coding sequence is TGTGCCAGCAGGCCTGGGCAGGGAAGTTGGTCTGAAGCTTTCTTT. This gives the protein CASRPGQGSWSEAFF. This chain uses TRBV28 with TRBJ1-1, with a possible D match to TRBD1 (5 bases). V lost 6 bases, J lost 6 bases, and 20 bases lay in between. The CDR3 extends over 15 amino acids. CDR1 and CDR2 (germline): MDHEN, SYDVKM. Complete variable domain (other parts from reference TRBV28 and TRBJ1-1): DVKVTQSSRYLVKRTGEKVFLECVQDMDHENMFWYRQDPGLGLRLIYFSYDVKMKEKGDIPEGYSVSREKKERFSLILESASTNQTSMYLCASRPGQGSWSEAFFGQGTRLTVV.

This chain links TRBV15 with TRBJ1-2, with 8 bases matching TRBD1. Germline V CDR1 and CDR2: LNHNV, YYDKDF (reference sequence). The CDR3 consists of 15 residues. Germline trimming cut 1 base from V and 8 bases from J; bases unmatched to any gene: 9. This CDR3 reads CATSRAGQGELGYTF. The DNA for the CDR3 is TGTGCCACCAGCAGAGCTGGACAGGGAGAACTCGGCTACACCTTC.

The chain recombines TRBV6-5 with TRBJ1-4; possibly TRBD1 for D (5 bases). Germline V gene sequence: CDR1 MNHEY, CDR2 SVGAGI. Trimming stripped 7 bases from V and 0 bases from J, with 9 bases between. This CDR3 spans 14 amino acids. The CDR3 DNA reads as TGTGCCAGCACCGACAGTGCAACTAATGAAAAACTGTTTTTT. Translation: CASTDSATNEKLFF.

This clone has only one observation. J is TRBJ1-1 and V is TRBV5-1; the match to TRBD1 covers 8 bases. Germline-derived CDR1 and CDR2 are SGHRS and YFSETQ. The CDR3 has 16 amino acids. Unmatched junction bases numbered 5, after V lost 0 bases and J lost 1 base. In DNA, the CDR3 is TGCGCCAGCAGCTTGGAAGGGACAGGCCAGAACACTGAAGCTTTCTTT. This encodes CASSLEGTGQNTEAFF.

The V and J genes are TRBV9 and TRBJ2-2; 10 bases agree with TRBD2. V dropped 3 bases and J dropped 6; count of bases not matched to a gene: 8. Germline V gene data show CDR1 as SGDLS and CDR2 as YYNGEE. This CDR3 comprises 16 residues. The CDR3 spells CASSDASGGAAGELFF. CDR3 nucleotide sequence: TGTGCCAGCAGCGACGCTAGCGGGGGCGCCGCCGGGGAGCTGTTTTTT.

V usage is TRBV6-1 and J usage is TRBJ2-7, with 10 bases aligning to TRBD2. Germline values: CDR1 MNHNS, CDR2 SASEGT. The J segment lost 4 bases and the V segment lost 5 bases, leaving 5 bases of the junction unmatched. This CDR3 has 14 residues. The CDR3 region has the DNA TGTGCCAGCAGTAAGACTAGCGGGCCTTACGAGCAGTACTTC. Translated: CASSKTSGPYEQYF.

This chain connects TRBV6-5 to TRBJ1-2; TRBD1 aligns across 12 bases. Trimming took 4 bases from V and 5 from J; bases not matched to a gene: 2. CDR1 is MNHEY and CDR2 is SVGAGI in the germline V gene. This CDR3 has 14 amino acids. For the CDR3, the DNA is TGTGCCAGCAGTTGGGGACAGGGGGCTTATGGCTACACCTTC. It yields the protein CASSWGQGAYGYTF.

This clone showed up just a few times. The chain has TRBV29-1 and TRBJ2-7; 8 nucleotides align to TRBD1. There are 14 residues in the CDR3. The V gene end was trimmed by 6 bases and the J gene end by 1 base; junction bases not matched to a gene: 8. Germline V lookup: CDR1 SQVTM, CDR2 ANQGSEA. The CDR3 loop is CSVRGTGRSYEQYF. The CDR3 region has the DNA TGCAGCGTCCGCGGGACAGGCAGATCCTACGAGCAGTACTTC.

The chain employs TRBV5-1 and TRBJ1-1; D may be TRBD1 (6 bases). The germline V gene has CDR1 SGHRS and CDR2 YFSETQ. V was clipped by 4 bases and J by 2 bases, with 12 bases between them. The CDR3 consists of 14 residues. The CDR3 is CASSPRTANTEAFF. The CDR3 DNA reads as TGCGCCAGCAGCCCAAGGACAGCCAACACTGAAGCTTTCTTT.

This chain uses TRBV6-1 with TRBJ1-2, with D perhaps matching TRBD1 (6 bases). Trimming took off 5 bases at V and 3 bases at J, with 13 bases between the two ends. The CDR3 consists of 14 residues. CDR1 and CDR2 (germline): MNHNS, SASEGT. The CDR3 loop reads CASSQDRGDYGYTF. The DNA of the CDR3 is TGTGCCAGCAGTCAGGACAGAGGAGACTATGGCTACACCTTC.

V gene TRBV25-1 combines with J gene TRBJ1-2; TRBD1 is a possible D gene (5 bases). The germline CDR1 and CDR2 sequences are MGHDK and SYGVNS. The germline V and J ends were trimmed by 6 bases and 4 bases, with 9 bases remaining between them. The CDR3 totals 12 residues. Here the CDR3 reads CASRVGVYGYTF. The CDR3 DNA is TGTGCCAGCAGGGTAGGGGTCTATGGCTACACCTTC.